A selection of T cell receptor beta chains follows, all from one sample in a study of cytomegalovirus exposure and HLA in healthy donors. Assay used: immunoSEQ multiplex PCR; TCRdb lists only in-frame clones, some missing. The sample contains 100,000 to 130,000 clones, about 85% of which appear only once. The specimen was PBMCs. All receptors come from a woman between 18 and 29 years old in good health and CMV-seronegative. Each CDR3 is given with its conserved first and last residue. The order of the fields is J gene, V gene, clone size, D gene, CDR3 protein, CDR3 DNA. D genes are given only for firm matches. A row's size may be missing; if present it is once, few, many or a size class.

>TRBJ1-1|TRBV7-8|NA|NA
CASSLADRSMNTEAFF
TGTGCCAGCAGCTTAGCCGACAGATCCATGAACACTGAAGCTTTCTTT
>TRBJ1-4|TRBV4-1|NA|NA
CASSQPRQSSPNEKLFF
TGCGCCAGCAGCCAACCTAGACAGAGCTCCCCTAATGAAAAACTGTTTTTT
>TRBJ2-3|TRBV15|NA|TRBD2
CATSGQRGGTDTQYF
TGTGCCACCAGCGGACAGCGGGGGGGCACAGATACGCAGTATTTT
>TRBJ2-7|TRBV7-8|NA|TRBD1
CASRLTGTGTDEQYF
TGTGCCAGCAGGTTAACCGGGACAGGGACCGACGAGCAGTACTTC
>TRBJ2-7|TRBV11-3|few|NA
CASSGNSGEQYF
TGTGCCAGCAGCGGGAATTCGGGGGAGCAGTACTTC
>TRBJ1-4|TRBV30|NA|NA
CAWRSFTTNEKLFF
TGTGCCTGGAGGTCTTTTACAACTAATGAAAAACTGTTTTTT
>TRBJ2-3|TRBV28|NA|NA
CASSLTVPWDTQYF
TGTGCCAGCAGCCTTACGGTTCCATGGGATACGCAGTATTTT
>TRBJ2-2|TRBV9|NA|NA
CASSVGNRRWNTGELFF
TGTGCCAGCAGCGTCGGGAATAGACGGTGGAACACCGGGGAGCTGTTTTTT
>TRBJ1-2|TRBV2|NA|TRBD1
CASSQRTGTWDGYTF
TGTGCCAGCAGTCAGAGGACAGGCACCTGGGATGGCTACACCTTC
>TRBJ1-5|TRBV10-3|once|NA
CAISEGASGRPQHF
TGTGCCATCAGTGAGGGGGCATCTGGTCGCCCCCAGCATTTT
>TRBJ2-7|TRBV27|NA|TRBD1
CASSLSRQGYEQYF
TGTGCCAGCAGTTTATCGAGACAGGGCTACGAGCAGTACTTC
>TRBJ2-5|TRBV9|NA|TRBD1
CASSPGQAQETQYF
TGTGCCAGCAGCCCTGGACAGGCTCAAGAGACCCAGTACTTC
>TRBJ2-2|TRBV12-5|NA|NA
CASGWETAGELFF
TGTGCTAGTGGTTGGGAGACCGCCGGGGAGCTGTTTTTT
>TRBJ2-1|TRBV9|NA|NA
CASSFPIGGSSYNEQFF
TGTGCCAGCAGCTTCCCAATTGGGGGGAGCTCCTACAATGAGCAGTTCTTC
>TRBJ2-1|TRBV6-4|NA|TRBD2
CASSDSSGDYNEQFF
TGTGCCAGCAGTGACTCTAGCGGGGACTACAATGAGCAGTTCTTC
>TRBJ1-1|TRBV7-2|NA|TRBD1
CASSLGGTGMTEAFF
TGTGCCAGCAGCTTAGGGGGGACAGGGATGACTGAAGCTTTCTTT
>TRBJ2-7|TRBV7-9|few|NA
CASRLTGHEQYF
TGTGCCAGCAGGCTAACAGGGCACGAGCAGTACTTC
>TRBJ1-5|TRBV19|NA|NA
CASSIDPAGSQPQHF
TGTGCCAGTAGTATCGACCCGGCGGGGAGTCAGCCCCAGCATTTT
>TRBJ1-5|TRBV28|NA|NA
CASSLFSGNQPQHF
TGTGCCAGCAGTTTATTTTCAGGGAATCAGCCCCAGCATTTT
>TRBJ1-4|TRBV6-5|NA|TRBD1
CASSRRGTGVEKLFF
TGTGCCAGCAGCCGACGAGGGACAGGCGTTGAAAAACTGTTTTTT
>TRBJ2-5|TRBV2|NA|TRBD1
CASSASQGAGKTQYF
TGTGCCAGCAGCGCCTCACAGGGGGCTGGAAAGACCCAGTACTTC
>TRBJ2-3|TRBV27|NA|TRBD2
CASSLSSGGPPDTQYF
TGTGCCAGCAGTTTATCCAGCGGGGGCCCTCCAGATACGCAGTATTTT
>TRBJ2-7|TRBV9|NA|TRBD2
CASSGIAGGSYEQYF
TGTGCCAGCAGTGGGATAGCGGGGGGATCCTACGAGCAGTACTTC
>TRBJ2-7|TRBV18|NA|TRBD1
CASSPQTGAGEQYF
TGTGCCAGCTCACCACAAACAGGGGCCGGGGAGCAGTACTTC
>TRBJ2-1|TRBV11-3|NA|TRBD1
CASSSFAGTGHNEQFF
TGTGCCAGCAGCTCCTTTGCCGGGACAGGGCACAATGAGCAGTTCTTC
>TRBJ1-2|TRBV5-4|NA|TRBD1
CASSKSTGAPNYGYTF
TGTGCCAGCAGCAAAAGCACAGGGGCACCTAACTATGGCTACACCTTC
>TRBJ1-4|TRBV7-6|NA|NA
CASSLGGYGREKLFF
TGTGCCAGCAGCTTAGGAGGCTACGGCAGAGAAAAACTGTTTTTT
>TRBJ1-1|TRBV6-5|NA|NA
CASSYSGGSSYTEAFF
TGTGCCAGCAGTTACTCGGGGGGGTCCTCATACACTGAAGCTTTCTTT
>TRBJ2-7|TRBV2|NA|NA
CASSGGARNTNEQYF
TGTGCCAGCAGTGGTGGGGCGAGAAATACAAACGAGCAGTACTTC
>TRBJ2-2|TRBV4-1|few|NA
CASSQGEANTGELFF
TGCGCCAGCAGCCAAGGAGAAGCGAACACCGGGGAGCTGTTTTTT
>TRBJ1-3|TRBV6-5|NA|NA
CASSPGRDTIYF
TGTGCCAGCAGTCCAGGGAGGGACACCATATATTTT
>TRBJ2-2|TRBV5-6|NA|NA
CASSPKIGELFF
TGTGCCAGCAGCCCTAAGATCGGGGAGCTGTTTTTT
>TRBJ1-1|TRBV18|NA|NA
CASSPRTGDNTEAFF
TGTGCCAGCTCACCTAGGACTGGGGATAACACTGAAGCTTTCTTT
>TRBJ2-7|TRBV10-3|NA|TRBD2
CAISDPISGGDVGEQYF
TGTGCCATCAGTGACCCGATCAGCGGGGGCGATGTGGGGGAGCAGTACTTC
>TRBJ1-4|TRBV5-1|NA|TRBD1
CASSFKQGANEKLFF
TGCGCCAGCAGCTTTAAACAGGGGGCTAATGAAAAACTGTTTTTT
>TRBJ2-7|TRBV27|NA|NA
CASRTRMGSGSYEQYF
TGTGCCAGCAGAACACGGATGGGGTCAGGGTCTTACGAGCAGTACTTC
>TRBJ1-3|TRBV6-5|NA|NA
CASSTTVFSGNTIYF
TGTGCCAGCAGTACGACAGTTTTCTCTGGAAACACCATATATTTT
>TRBJ1-6|TRBV11-2|once|NA
CASSDGGKPLHF
TGTGCCAGCAGCGACGGGGGAAAGCCCCTCCACTTT
>TRBJ1-1|TRBV19|NA|NA
CASQTGGGGTEAFF
TGTGCCTCCCAAACGGGGGGCGGCGGCACTGAAGCTTTCTTT
>TRBJ1-5|TRBV2|NA|TRBD1
CASRDRGNQPQHF
TGTGCCAGCAGGGACAGGGGAAATCAGCCCCAGCATTTT
>TRBJ2-7|TRBV29-1|NA|TRBD1
CSVEPDRGYEQYF
TGCAGCGTTGAACCGGACAGGGGGTACGAGCAGTACTTC
>TRBJ2-5|TRBV20-1|NA|NA
CSARSLETQYF
TGCAGTGCTAGATCCCTAGAGACCCAGTACTTC
>TRBJ2-5|TRBV6-6|NA|NA
CASRRSLQETQYF
TGTGCCAGCAGGCGGAGTCTCCAAGAGACCCAGTACTTC
>TRBJ2-3|TRBV7-8|NA|NA
CASSFSSLRTDTQYF
TGTGCCAGCAGCTTTTCCAGCCTCAGGACAGATACGCAGTATTTT
>TRBJ1-5|TRBV9|NA|NA
CASSVVAGDSNQPQHF
TGTGCCAGCAGCGTAGTGGCGGGGGATAGCAATCAGCCCCAGCATTTT
>TRBJ2-7|TRBV30|NA|TRBD1
CAWSITGTGVKTEQYF
TGTGCCTGGAGCATCACCGGGACAGGGGTGAAAACGGAGCAGTACTTC
>TRBJ2-7|TRBV7-9|NA|TRBD2
CASSLGGGGFHFEQYF
TGTGCCAGCAGCTTAGGAGGCGGGGGGTTTCACTTCGAGCAGTACTTC
>TRBJ2-3|TRBV18|NA|NA
CASSPQPRGASTDTQYF
TGTGCCAGCTCACCACAGCCCCGGGGGGCTAGCACAGATACGCAGTATTTT
>TRBJ2-3|TRBV14|NA|TRBD2
CASSQERLLRGGRSDTQYF
TGTGCCAGCAGCCAAGAAAGGTTGTTGCGGGGGGGCCGTTCAGATACGCAGTATTTT
>TRBJ2-2|TRBV2|NA|TRBD1
CASSSTGGFSGELFF
TGTGCCAGCAGTTCGACAGGGGGCTTTAGCGGGGAGCTGTTTTTT
>TRBJ1-2|TRBV7-8|NA|NA
CASTPWGDYGYTF
TGTGCCAGCACCCCTTGGGGGGACTATGGCTACACCTTC
>TRBJ1-2|TRBV30|NA|NA
CAFSDGYTF
TGTGCATTCTCCGATGGCTACACCTTC
>TRBJ1-5|TRBV5-1|NA|NA
CASSLEPDRYYQPQHF
TGCGCCAGCAGCTTGGAGCCCGACAGGTACTATCAGCCCCAGCATTTT
>TRBJ2-3|TRBV18|NA|TRBD2
CASSPLAGTPDTQYF
TGTGCCAGCTCACCACTAGCGGGGACCCCAGATACGCAGTATTTT
>TRBJ2-5|TRBV7-3|NA|TRBD2
CASSFWGGDETQYF
TGTGCCAGCAGCTTTTGGGGGGGAGACGAGACCCAGTACTTC